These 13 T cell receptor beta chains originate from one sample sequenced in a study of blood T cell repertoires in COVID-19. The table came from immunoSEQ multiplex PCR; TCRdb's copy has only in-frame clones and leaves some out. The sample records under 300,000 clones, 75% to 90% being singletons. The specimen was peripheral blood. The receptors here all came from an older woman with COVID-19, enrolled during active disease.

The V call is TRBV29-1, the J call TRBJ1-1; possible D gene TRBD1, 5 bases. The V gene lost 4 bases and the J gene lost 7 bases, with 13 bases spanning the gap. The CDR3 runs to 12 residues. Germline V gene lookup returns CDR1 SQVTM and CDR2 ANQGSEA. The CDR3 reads CSVGPGGYEAFF. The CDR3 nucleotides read TGCAGCGTTGGCCCCGGGGGTTATGAAGCTTTCTTT.

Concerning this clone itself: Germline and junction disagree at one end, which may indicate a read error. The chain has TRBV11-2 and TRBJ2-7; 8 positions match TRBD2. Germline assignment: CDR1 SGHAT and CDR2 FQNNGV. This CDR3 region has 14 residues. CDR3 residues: CASSLGVSGGETCF. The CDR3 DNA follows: TGTGCCAGCAGCTTAGGGGTCTCGGGGGGGGAAACGTGCTTC.

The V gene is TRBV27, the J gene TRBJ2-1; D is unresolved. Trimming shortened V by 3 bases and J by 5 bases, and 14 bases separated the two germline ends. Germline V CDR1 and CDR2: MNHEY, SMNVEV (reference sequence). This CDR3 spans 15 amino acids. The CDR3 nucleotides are TGTGCCAGCAGTTTTGACATAAAGAATAACAATGAGCAGTTCTTC. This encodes CASSFDIKNNNEQFF.

Here the CDR3 reads CASRFGTGEDYGYTF. The CDR3 nucleotides are TGCGCCAGCAGATTTGGAACAGGGGAAGACTATGGCTACACCTTC. This chain links TRBV5-1 with TRBJ1-2; 7 nucleotides align to TRBD1. Germline loops: CDR1 SGHRS, CDR2 YFSETQ. This CDR3 has 15 amino acids. With 5 bases clipped from V and 3 bases from J, the junction kept 10 bases outside the gene matches.

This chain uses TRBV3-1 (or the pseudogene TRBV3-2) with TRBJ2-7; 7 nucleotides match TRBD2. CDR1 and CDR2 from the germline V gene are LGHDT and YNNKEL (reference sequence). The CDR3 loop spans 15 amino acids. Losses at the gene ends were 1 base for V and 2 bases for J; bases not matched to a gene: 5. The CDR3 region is CASSQGYGGTYEQYF. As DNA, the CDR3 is TGTGCCAGCAGCCAAGGTTACGGGGGGACCTACGAGCAGTACTTC.

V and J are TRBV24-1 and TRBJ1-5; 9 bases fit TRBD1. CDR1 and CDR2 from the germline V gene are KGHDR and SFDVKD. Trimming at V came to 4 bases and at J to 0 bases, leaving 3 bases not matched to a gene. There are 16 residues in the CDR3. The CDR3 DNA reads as TGTGCCACCAGTGACCCGGGACAGGGTAGCAATCAGCCCCAGCATTTT. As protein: CATSDPGQGSNQPQHF.

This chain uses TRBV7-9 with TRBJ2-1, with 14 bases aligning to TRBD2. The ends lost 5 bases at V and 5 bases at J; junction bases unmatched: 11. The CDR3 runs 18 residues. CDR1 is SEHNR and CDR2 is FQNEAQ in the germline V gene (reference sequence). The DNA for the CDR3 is TGTGCCAGCAGCCACGGGACTAGCGGGGGTGTCCCCCACAATGAGCAGTTCTTC. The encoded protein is CASSHGTSGGVPHNEQFF.

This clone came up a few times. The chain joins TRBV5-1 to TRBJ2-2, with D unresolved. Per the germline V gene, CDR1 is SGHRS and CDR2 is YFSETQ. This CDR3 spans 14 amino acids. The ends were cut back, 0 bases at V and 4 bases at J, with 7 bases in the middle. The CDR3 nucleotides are TGCGCCAGCAGCTTGGACATAATCACCGGGGAGCTGTTTTTT. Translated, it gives CASSLDIITGELFF. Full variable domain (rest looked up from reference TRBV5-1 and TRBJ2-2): KAGVTQTPRYLIKTRGQQVTLSCSPISGHRSVSWYQQTPGQGLQFLFEYFSETQRNKGNFPGRFSGRQFSNSRSEMNVSTLELGDSALYLCASSLDIITGELFFGEGSRLTVL.

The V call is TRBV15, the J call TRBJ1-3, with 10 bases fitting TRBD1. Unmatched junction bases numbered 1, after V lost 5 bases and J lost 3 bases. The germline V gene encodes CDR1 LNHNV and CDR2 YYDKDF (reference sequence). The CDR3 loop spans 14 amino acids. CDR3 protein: CATSGDRGGNTIYF. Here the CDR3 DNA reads TGTGCCACCAGCGGGGACAGGGGTGGAAACACCATATATTTT.

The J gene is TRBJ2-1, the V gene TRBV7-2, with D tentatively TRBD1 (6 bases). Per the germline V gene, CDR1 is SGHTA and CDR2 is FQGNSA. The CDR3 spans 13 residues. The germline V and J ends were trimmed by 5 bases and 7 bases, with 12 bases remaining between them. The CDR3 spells CASSTFTGNEQFF. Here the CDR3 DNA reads TGTGCCAGCAGCACATTTACAGGGAATGAGCAGTTCTTC. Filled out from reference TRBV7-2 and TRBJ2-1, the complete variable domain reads GAGVSQSPSNKVTEKGKDVELRCDPISGHTALYWYRQSLGQGLEFLIYFQGNSAPDKSGLPSDRFSAERTGGSVSTLTIQRTQQEDSAVYLCASSTFTGNEQFFGPGTRLTVL.

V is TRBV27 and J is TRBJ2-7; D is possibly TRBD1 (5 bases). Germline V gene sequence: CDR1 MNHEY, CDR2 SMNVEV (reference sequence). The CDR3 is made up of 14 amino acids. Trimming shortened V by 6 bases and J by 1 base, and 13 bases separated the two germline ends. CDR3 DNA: TGTGCCAGCAGCCAAGACAGATTTTCCTACGAGCAGTACTTC. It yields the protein CASSQDRFSYEQYF.

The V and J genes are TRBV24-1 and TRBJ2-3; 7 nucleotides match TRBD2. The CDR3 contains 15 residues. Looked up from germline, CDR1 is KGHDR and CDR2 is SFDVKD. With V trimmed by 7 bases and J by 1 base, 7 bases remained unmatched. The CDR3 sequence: CATRGGNLRTDTQYF. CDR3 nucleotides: TGTGCCACCAGGGGGGGGAATCTTCGCACAGATACGCAGTATTTT.

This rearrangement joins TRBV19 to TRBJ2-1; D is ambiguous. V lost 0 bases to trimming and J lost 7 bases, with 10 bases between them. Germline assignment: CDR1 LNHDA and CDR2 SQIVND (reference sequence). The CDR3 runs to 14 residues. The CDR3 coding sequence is TGTGCCAGTAGTATAGACAGACATCTAAATGAGCAGTTCTTC. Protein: CASSIDRHLNEQFF.